These T cell receptor beta chains were read from a single sample in a study of graft-versus-host responses after intestinal transplantation. Profiling relied on immunoSEQ multiplex PCR, and the TCRdb table lists in-frame clones only, not all of them. The repertoire holds around 54,000 clones, with about 90% as singletons. Sequences were derived from PBMCs, sampled roughly 680 days after intestinal transplant. These receptor sequences come from a human patient who received an intestinal transplant, so some T cells may come from the graft donor. Each CDR3 is given with its conserved first and last residue. A D gene is named only where the DNA matches it firmly. The listing skips clone size in some rows; elsewhere it reads once, few, many or a size class.

cdr3_nt	cdr3_aa	v_call	clone_size	j_call	d_call
TGTGCCAGCAGCTCTACAGGGGTACCCTACGAGCAGTACTTC	CASSSTGVPYEQYF	TRBV5-4	once	TRBJ2-7	TRBD1
TGTGCCAGCAGTCTCCGTGGGACTTCGAACTACGAGCAGTACTTC	CASSLRGTSNYEQYF	TRBV2	-	TRBJ2-7	-
TGTGCCAGCAGCTCAACCATAGTAGCCTACAATGAGCAGTTCTTC	CASSSTIVAYNEQFF	TRBV14	once	TRBJ2-1	-
TGTGCCAGCTCACCGACAGTGCTGTATGCCAAAAACATTCAGTACTTC	CASSPTVLYAKNIQYF	TRBV18	-	TRBJ2-4	-
TGTGCCACCAAGGACAAAGGCCGAACCGATCTTAATTCACCCCTCCACTTT	CATKDKGRTDLNSPLHF	TRBV27	once	TRBJ1-6	-
TGCGCCAGCAGCTTGGGATTTACCAACACTGAAGCTTTCTTT	CASSLGFTNTEAFF	TRBV5-1	-	TRBJ1-1	-
TGTGCCAGCATTGGGATGTACACTGAAGCTTTCTTT	CASIGMYTEAFF	TRBV6-6	-	TRBJ1-1	-
TGTGCCAGCAGCTCCTCCGGGGGTCTCGAGCAGTACTTC	CASSSSGGLEQYF	TRBV5-4	few	TRBJ2-7	-
TGTGCCAGCAGTTTTGGGGTCAACACCGGGGAGCTGTTTTTT	CASSFGVNTGELFF	TRBV2	-	TRBJ2-2	-
TGTGCCAGCAGTTTAAGTGGGGGGAGTCATTCACCCCTCCACTTT	CASSLSGGSHSPLHF	TRBV28	-	TRBJ1-6	-
TGTGCCAGTGGCCAAAGCGTAGGGAGGGCAGGCTACACCTTC	CASGQSVGRAGYTF	TRBV19	-	TRBJ1-2	-
TGCGCCAGCAGCTTGGGACAGGGGAGCGAGCAGTACTTC	CASSLGQGSEQYF	TRBV5-1	-	TRBJ2-7	TRBD1